Listed below are T cell receptor beta chains from one sample, sequenced in a study of blood T cell repertoires in COVID-19. Assay used: immunoSEQ multiplex PCR; TCRdb lists only in-frame clones, some missing. The table has 150,000 to 200,000 clones, approximately 82% seen once. Sample: PBMCs or T cells enriched from blood (not recorded which). These receptors originate from a man aged 50-60 years who had recovered from COVID-19. Both conserved end residues are part of each CDR3. D genes are given only for firm matches. Rows may omit the clone size; those that give it use once, few, many or a size class.

J,size,D,V,DNA,CDR3
TRBJ2-4,once,TRBD1,TRBV5-6,TGTGCCAGCAGCTTGGTCGGGACAGTCCCAGCCAAAAACATTCAGTACTTC,CASSLVGTVPAKNIQYF
TRBJ1-2,.,.,TRBV2,TGTGCCAGCAGTGAACGGGGTGGCAACTATGGCTACACCTTC,CASSERGGNYGYTF
TRBJ1-2,.,.,TRBV9,TGTGCCAGCAGCGCCCAGGGATTCTATGGCTACACCTTC,CASSAQGFYGYTF
TRBJ1-6,many,TRBD1,TRBV5-3,TGTGCCAGAAGCTACCGGGACAGGGGGAATAATTCACCCCTCCACTTT,CARSYRDRGNNSPLHF
TRBJ2-1,.,.,TRBV3-1/TRBV3-2,TGTGCCAGCAGCCAGCAGCGGATCTCCTACAATGAGCAGTTCTTC,CASSQQRISYNEQFF
TRBJ1-1,.,TRBD1,TRBV5-1,TGCGCCAGCAGCGAAGCAGGGGGACAGGGAACTGAAGCTTTCTTT,CASSEAGGQGTEAFF
TRBJ1-4,.,TRBD1,TRBV30,TGTGCCTGGACTCCCGGACAGGGATTTCGGCTGTTTTTT,CAWTPGQGFRLFF
TRBJ1-2,.,.,TRBV6-5,TGTGCCAGCAGTTATCAGGTCCGGGGAGGTAACTATGGCTACACCTTC,CASSYQVRGGNYGYTF
TRBJ1-4,.,TRBD1,TRBV6-5,TGTGCCAGCAGTTACGAAGGGGGCGTGAATGAAAAACTGTTTTTT,CASSYEGGVNEKLFF
TRBJ2-2,.,.,TRBV4-1,TGCGCCAGCAGCCAAGAAGAAAGCCGAGCGGTGAACACCGGGGAGCTGTTTTTT,CASSQEESRAVNTGELFF
TRBJ1-1,.,TRBD1,TRBV6-6,TGTGCCAGCAGTTCCCCCGCGACAGGGCGGGGCACTGAAGCTTTCTTT,CASSSPATGRGTEAFF
TRBJ1-5,.,.,TRBV27,TGTGCCAGCAGTTTACGGGGGATCAATCCCCAGCATTTT,CASSLRGINPQHF
TRBJ1-1,.,TRBD1,TRBV5-1,TGCGCCAGCAGGACAGGGGACACTGAAGCTTTCTTT,CASRTGDTEAFF
TRBJ2-7,.,.,TRBV11-2,TGTGCCAGCAGCTTAGTTGAACAGGTCTACGAGCAGTACTTC,CASSLVEQVYEQYF
TRBJ2-7,.,.,TRBV19,TGTGCCAGTATGCCAGCGGGCCCATCCTACGAGCAGTACTTC,CASMPAGPSYEQYF
TRBJ1-6,.,.,TRBV18,TGTGCCAGCTCACCACCGACAGTCTCTTCACCCCTCCACTTT,CASSPPTVSSPLHF
TRBJ1-3,.,.,TRBV15,TGTGCCACCAGCAGAGCCCACAGGAAAGGAAACACCATATATTTT,CATSRAHRKGNTIYF
TRBJ1-1,.,.,TRBV9,TGTGCCAGCAGCGTATCAAGGGACTGGCTCCACGGTAGAAATTACACTGAAGCTTTCTTT,CASSVSRDWLHGRNYTEAFF
TRBJ2-7,.,TRBD1,TRBV6-5,TGTGCCAGCAGGACCGGGACAGGGTTCGGCGAGCAGTACTTC,CASRTGTGFGEQYF
TRBJ2-7,.,TRBD1,TRBV5-1,TGCGCCAGCAGCTTGGACCCATCCCACAGGGGCGAGCAGTACTTC,CASSLDPSHRGEQYF
TRBJ2-1,.,.,TRBV3-1/TRBV3-2,TGTGCCAGCAGCCAAAGGACAGATATTTACAATGAGCAGTTCTTC,CASSQRTDIYNEQFF
TRBJ2-1,.,TRBD2,TRBV6-2/TRBV6-3,TGTGCCAGCAGTGCCACTAGCGGGGGGCGTAGGAATGAGCAGTTCTTC,CASSATSGGRRNEQFF
TRBJ2-3,.,TRBD1,TRBV4-1,TGCGCCAGCAGCCGAGCGGGGACAGGGAAAAGCACAGATACGCAGTATTTT,CASSRAGTGKSTDTQYF
TRBJ1-2,.,TRBD1,TRBV19,TGTGCCACAGGGGGCGGAGGACTTACTAACTATGGCTACACCTTC,CATGGGGLTNYGYTF
TRBJ1-4,.,.,TRBV1,TGCACCAGCAGCCAAGCTATCCCCGGGACAGGGGTTTTTTCGACTAATGAAAAACTGTTTTTT,CTSSQAIPGTGVFSTNEKLFF
TRBJ1-1,few,TRBD1,TRBV5-1,TGCGCCAGCAGCTCCCAAACAGGGGGCAAAGGGTGGGTGAACACTGAAGCTTTCTTT,CASSSQTGGKGWVNTEAFF
TRBJ2-3,.,.,TRBV3-1/TRBV3-2,TGTGCCAGCAGCCACCGGGCTCTCGGGACTCCGCGAGGCGATACGCAGTATTTT,CASSHRALGTPRGDTQYF
TRBJ2-5,.,.,TRBV19,TGTGCCAGTAACCGACGAGGGGGGGTCCAAGAGACCCAGTACTTC,CASNRRGGVQETQYF
TRBJ2-3,.,.,TRBV11-2,TGTGCCAGCAGCTTAGGCAGAGGAGCGGGCGTTAGCACAGATACGCAGTATTTT,CASSLGRGAGVSTDTQYF
TRBJ1-1,.,.,TRBV30,TGTGCCTGGAGTCTGGGCTTGAACACTGAAGCTTTCTTT,CAWSLGLNTEAFF
TRBJ1-2,.,.,TRBV10-3,TGTGCCATCAGTGAGTCAGGAGGGGAGCCAACACGCTCTGGCTACACCTTC,CAISESGGEPTRSGYTF
TRBJ2-5,.,TRBD2,TRBV7-8,TGTGCCAGCAGCCTTGGGTTAGCGGGGGTCCTCCAAGAGACCCAGTACTTC,CASSLGLAGVLQETQYF
TRBJ2-3,.,.,TRBV6-1,TGTGCCAGCAGTGAAGCGGGGGGGCAGGTTGGAGATACGCAGTATTTT,CASSEAGGQVGDTQYF
TRBJ1-1,.,TRBD1,TRBV18,TGTGCCAGCTCGCGAGACAGGGGCAGAACTGAAGCTTTCTTT,CASSRDRGRTEAFF
TRBJ2-1,.,.,TRBV10-2,TGCGCCAGCAGTCGACAGGCCATTGACAATGAGCAGTTCTTC,CASSRQAIDNEQFF
TRBJ1-2,.,.,TRBV3-1/TRBV3-2,TGTGCCAGCAGGAAACAGGGAAATGGCTACACCTTC,CASRKQGNGYTF
TRBJ1-4,.,TRBD1,TRBV6-2/TRBV6-3,TGTGCCAGCAGTTGGGGCAGGGGGAATGAAAAACTGTTTTTT,CASSWGRGNEKLFF
TRBJ2-6,.,.,TRBV5-5,TGTGCCAGCAGCTTTGTAGGAGGGGGCGCTGGGGCCAACGTCCTGACTTTC,CASSFVGGGAGANVLTF
TRBJ1-5,.,.,TRBV3-1/TRBV3-2,TGTGCCAGCAGCCAAGACCCGGACAGCCCCAATCAGCCCCAGCATTTT,CASSQDPDSPNQPQHF
TRBJ2-7,.,TRBD1,TRBV19,TGTGCCAGTACCACGACAGGGGGCGATATCTACGAGCAGTACTTC,CASTTTGGDIYEQYF
TRBJ2-3,.,TRBD1,TRBV30,TGTGCCTGGAGTGTAGTCAGGGGGTTCACAGATACGCAGTATTTT,CAWSVVRGFTDTQYF
TRBJ2-3,.,TRBD2,TRBV7-3,TGTGCCAGCAGCCTAAGGTCGACTAGCGGGGAAGGAGATACGCAGTATTTT,CASSLRSTSGEGDTQYF
TRBJ2-6,once,.,TRBV19,TGTGCCAGTAGCCATTTACGGGGATCTGGGGCCAACGTCCTGACTTTC,CASSHLRGSGANVLTF
TRBJ1-1,.,.,TRBV27,TGTGCCAGCAGTCCCACAGGTGGCACTGAAGCTTTCTTT,CASSPTGGTEAFF
TRBJ1-3,.,TRBD1,TRBV2,TGTGCCAGCAGTGGACAGGGGGCCTCTGGAAACACCATATATTTT,CASSGQGASGNTIYF
TRBJ1-1,once,.,TRBV29-1,TGCAGCGGAGACAGTACGGCTGAAGCTTTCTTT,CSGDSTAEAFF
TRBJ1-5,.,TRBD1,TRBV19,TGTGCCAGTAGACCGGGACAGGGGAGAAGTCAGCCCCAGCATTTT,CASRPGQGRSQPQHF
TRBJ1-1,.,TRBD1,TRBV9,TGTGCCAGCAGCGCAGGGACAGGGCTCATGAACACTGAAGCTTTCTTT,CASSAGTGLMNTEAFF